The text below deals with one TCR beta chain. Repertoires were generated with immunoSEQ multiplex PCR, while TCRdb's copy carries only in-frame clones and drops some. The data hold approximately 59,000 clones, with less than 95% observed a single time. Relapses following autologous stem cell transplantation were seen in all patients, with brentuximab vedotin exposure varying. Germline values: CDR1 MDHEN, CDR2 SYDVKM. The J segment lost 2 bases and the V segment lost 3 bases, leaving 10 bases of the junction unmatched. The CDR3 totals 19 residues. This entry comes from a study of PD-1 blockade in classical Hodgkin lymphoma.

This receptor was taken from a human donor with classical Hodgkin lymphoma. The sample in question was peripheral blood mononuclear cells (PBMCs), obtained before the second cycle of nivolumab. This chain connects TRBV28 to TRBJ2-1; 13 nucleotides match TRBD2. CDR3 nucleotide sequence: TGTGCCAGCAGTTTTCAGGGACTAGCGGGATCCTTGCCCTACAATGAGCAGTTCTTC. This gives the protein CASSFQGLAGSLPYNEQFF.